These 2 T cell receptor beta chains originate from one sample sequenced in a study of technical replicates of blood from a handful of donors. Method: immunoSEQ multiplex PCR; TCRdb's copy keeps in-frame clones and lacks some. Found here are around 97,000 clones, 95% to 96% of them singletons; the top ten hold under 0.45%. The specimen sequenced was T cells isolated from PBMCs. The receptors originated from a human donor in good health.

The chain carries TRBV10-3 and TRBJ1-5; D is unclear. Germline CDR1 ENHRY, CDR2 SYGVKD. CDR3 length: 14 amino acids. The V gene lost 10 bases and the J gene lost 2 bases, with 15 bases spanning the gap. The CDR3 bases are TGTGCCACCACAGTGGGTGGCGGCAATCAGCCCCAGCATTTT. It translates to CATTVGGGNQPQHF.

The chain combines TRBV25-1 with TRBJ1-6; TRBD1 agrees at 8 bases. This CDR3 spans 16 amino acids. Germline loops: CDR1 MGHDK, CDR2 SYGVNS. Trimming at V came to 5 bases and at J to 6 bases, leaving 9 bases not matched to a gene. This chain's CDR3 is CASSPDRGRGNSPLHF. As DNA, the CDR3 is TGTGCCAGCAGTCCTGACAGGGGAAGGGGTAATTCACCCCTCCACTTT.